These T cell receptor beta chains were read from a single sample in a study of relationships among human T cell subsets. From the multiplex PCR reads, TCRdb called clonotypes with MiXCR, one entry per CDR3 protein. The table lists about 9,100 distinct CDR3 sequences, 50% to 60% of them singletons. The sample was memory T cells sorted from blood. These receptors all stem from a man aged 40-55 years in good health. Each CDR3 is given with its conserved first and last residue. The D gene is left open where the match is weak. Clone size, where shown, is once, few, many, or a class for clones that have expanded.

TRBD1	TRBV5-4	-	TRBJ2-1	CASSLRTGEQFF	TGCGCCAGCAGCTTGAGGACAGGGGAGCAGTTCTTC
-	TRBV30	-	TRBJ1-2	CAWSRDRPYGYTF	TGTGCCTGGAGTCGGGACCGACCCTATGGCTACACCTTC
-	TRBV11-2	-	TRBJ1-1	CASSLARQNTEAFF	TGTGCCAGCAGCTTAGCGAGGCAGAACACTGAAGCTTTCTTT
-	TRBV12-3/TRBV12-4	-	TRBJ2-1	CASSLHPISYNEQFF	TGTGCCAGCAGTTTACACCCTATCTCCTACAATGAGCAGTTCTTC
-	TRBV27	-	TRBJ2-1	CASSLGPAELF	TGTGCCAGCAGTTTGGGCCCCGCGGAGCTCTTC
-	TRBV29-1	-	TRBJ2-3	CSVAGGTDTQYF	TGCAGCGTTGCCGGCGGCACAGATACGCAGTATTTT
TRBD1	TRBV2	-	TRBJ1-6	CASSRQGAGNSPLHF	TGTGCCAGCAGCCGACAGGGGGCGGGGAATTCACCCCTCCACTTT
-	TRBV30	few	TRBJ2-5	CAWSADSEETQYF	TGTGCCTGGAGTGCGGACAGCGAAGAGACCCAGTACTTC
TRBD2	TRBV27	-	TRBJ2-1	CASSPPGLAGNNEQFF	TGTGCCAGCAGTCCCCCTGGACTAGCGGGAAACAATGAGCAGTTCTTC
-	TRBV5-1	-	TRBJ1-6	CASSLDGRADSPLHF	TGCGCCAGCAGCTTGGACGGCAGGGCTGATTCACCCCTCCACTTT
-	TRBV5-1	-	TRBJ1-4	CASSLEGGPNEKLFF	TGCGCCAGCAGCTTGGAGGGCGGACCTAATGAAAAACTGTTTTTT
-	TRBV2	-	TRBJ1-3	CASRKTPDSGNTIYF	TGTGCCAGCAGGAAGACTCCGGACTCTGGAAACACCATATATTTT
TRBD1	TRBV11-2	few	TRBJ2-4	CASSLGGQGNIQYF	TGTGCCAGCAGCTTAGGTGGACAGGGAAACATTCAGTACTTC
-	TRBV29-1	few	TRBJ2-1	CSVKSDYNEQFF	TGCAGCGTTAAGTCCGACTACAATGAGCAGTTCTTC
-	TRBV20-1	-	TRBJ1-6	CSARDQTLPLHF	TGCAGTGCTAGAGATCAGACCCTACCCCTCCACTTT
-	TRBV28	once	TRBJ1-6	CASSGNSPLHF	TGTGCCAGCAGTGGTAATTCACCCCTCCACTTT
-	TRBV7-8	-	TRBJ2-3	CASSLASWGTDTQYF	TGTGCCAGCAGCTTAGCCAGCTGGGGCACAGATACGCAGTATTTT
-	TRBV11-2	-	TRBJ1-1	CASSSGRGNTEAFF	TGTGCCAGCAGCTCGGGACGGGGGAACACTGAAGCTTTCTTT
-	TRBV29-1	-	TRBJ2-5	CSAGFQGRETQYF	TGCAGCGCTGGATTTCAGGGACGAGAGACCCAGTACTTC
-	TRBV30	few	TRBJ1-5	CAWSGQGNQPQHF	TGTGCCTGGAGTGGACAGGGCAATCAGCCCCAGCATTTT
TRBD1	TRBV10-3	-	TRBJ1-1	CAISAGGEMNTEAFF	TGTGCCATCAGTGCAGGGGGCGAGATGAACACTGAAGCTTTCTTT
TRBD1	TRBV28	few	TRBJ2-5	CASSYRGETQYF	TGTGCCAGCAGTTACAGGGGGGAGACCCAGTACTTC
-	TRBV28	few	TRBJ1-5	CASSLGGTRNQPQHF	TGTGCCAGCAGTTTAGGGGGGACACGCAATCAGCCCCAGCATTTT
TRBD1	TRBV28	-	TRBJ1-2	CASRIPPGTGFGGYTF	TGTGCCAGCAGGATTCCCCCCGGGACAGGGTTTGGCGGCTACACCTTC
-	TRBV12-3/TRBV12-4	-	TRBJ1-1	CASTLRGAEAFF	TGTGCCAGCACCCTCAGGGGTGCTGAAGCTTTCTTT
TRBD2	TRBV20-1	-	TRBJ2-3	CSPSGTSGRDRADTQYF	TGCAGTCCCTCCGGGACTAGCGGGAGGGATCGTGCAGATACGCAGTATTTT
TRBD1	TRBV11-2	-	TRBJ1-4	CASSRGTALEKLFF	TGTGCCAGCAGCCGCGGGACAGCACTTGAAAAACTGTTTTTT
-	TRBV10-2	few	TRBJ1-5	CASSDQTNQPQHF	TGCGCCAGCAGTGACCAGACCAATCAGCCCCAGCATTTT
-	TRBV27	-	TRBJ2-7	CASSPTWGVQYF	TGTGCCAGCAGCCCAACATGGGGGGTGCAGTACTTC
-	TRBV5-1	-	TRBJ1-2	CASSLARTQGTGYTF	TGCGCCAGCAGCTTGGCCCGGACCCAGGGAACTGGCTACACCTTC
-	TRBV6-4	-	TRBJ1-1	CASTLRDNTEAFF	TGTGCCAGCACTCTAAGGGACAACACTGAAGCTTTCTTT
-	TRBV11-3	-	TRBJ2-6	CASSSGNPRANVLTF	TGTGCCAGCAGCTCCGGGAATCCTAGGGCCAACGTCCTGACTTTC
-	TRBV20-1	-	TRBJ2-2	CSASERRNTGELFF	TGCAGTGCCTCCGAGCGGCGAAACACCGGGGAGCTGTTTTTT
TRBD1	TRBV30	-	TRBJ2-2	CAWSARQGWTGELFF	TGTGCCTGGAGTGCCCGACAGGGTTGGACCGGGGAGCTGTTTTTT
TRBD2	TRBV28	few	TRBJ2-3	CASSLLAGELTDTQYF	TGTGCCAGCAGTCTCCTAGCGGGGGAGCTCACAGATACGCAGTATTTT
TRBD2	TRBV20-1	-	TRBJ2-1	CSVLAGGYNEQFF	TGCAGTGTTCTAGCGGGAGGGTACAATGAGCAGTTCTTC
-	TRBV20-1	-	TRBJ1-1	CSAMGVMNTEAFF	TGCAGTGCTATGGGGGTAATGAACACTGAAGCTTTCTTT
-	TRBV12-3/TRBV12-4	-	TRBJ2-1	CASSLGGYNEQFF	TGTGCCAGCAGTTTAGGGGGGTACAATGAGCAGTTCTTC
-	TRBV6-5	-	TRBJ2-7	CASSYRDSGSYEQYF	TGTGCCAGCAGTTACCGAGACAGTGGCTCCTACGAGCAGTACTTC
-	TRBV2	-	TRBJ2-7	CASRQGLLNEQYF	TGTGCCAGCAGACAAGGACTTCTGAACGAGCAGTACTTC
TRBD1	TRBV12-3/TRBV12-4	once	TRBJ1-5	CASSLVAGGPQPQHF	TGTGCCAGCAGTTTAGTCGCAGGGGGCCCTCAGCCCCAGCATTTT
-	TRBV30	-	TRBJ1-1	CAWTSGGAWTEAFF	TGTGCCTGGACCTCGGGGGGGGCATGGACTGAAGCTTTCTTT